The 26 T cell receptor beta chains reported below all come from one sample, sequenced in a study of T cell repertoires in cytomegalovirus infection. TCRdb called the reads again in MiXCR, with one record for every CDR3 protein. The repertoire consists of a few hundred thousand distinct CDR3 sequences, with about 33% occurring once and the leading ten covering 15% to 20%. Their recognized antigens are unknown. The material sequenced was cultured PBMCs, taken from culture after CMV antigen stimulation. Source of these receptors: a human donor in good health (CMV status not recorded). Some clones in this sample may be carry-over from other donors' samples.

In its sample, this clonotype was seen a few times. Written as DNA, the CDR3 is TGTGCCAGCAGCCAAGGAACCCCCCGAAAACTGTTTTTT. Protein: CASSQGTPRKLFF. The chain joins TRBV7-2 to TRBJ1-4, with D uncertain. The V end was cut by 5 bases, the J end by 10 bases, with 14 bases between. Germline CDR1 and CDR2: SGHTA and FQGNSA. This CDR3 is built from 13 residues.

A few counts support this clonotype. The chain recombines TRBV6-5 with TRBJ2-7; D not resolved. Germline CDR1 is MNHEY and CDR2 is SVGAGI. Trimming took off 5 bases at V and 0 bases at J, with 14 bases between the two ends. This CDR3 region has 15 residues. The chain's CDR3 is CASSPLWGPSYEQYF. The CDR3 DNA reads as TGTGCCAGCAGTCCTCTATGGGGTCCCTCCTACGAGCAGTACTTC.

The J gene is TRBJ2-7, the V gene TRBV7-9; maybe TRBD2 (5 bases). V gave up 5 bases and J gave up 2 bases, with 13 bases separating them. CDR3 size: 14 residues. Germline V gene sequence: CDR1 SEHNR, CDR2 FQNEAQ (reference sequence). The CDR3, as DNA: TGTGCCAGCAGCCTGGACTGGGGTACCTACGAGCAGTACTTC. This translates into CASSLDWGTYEQYF.

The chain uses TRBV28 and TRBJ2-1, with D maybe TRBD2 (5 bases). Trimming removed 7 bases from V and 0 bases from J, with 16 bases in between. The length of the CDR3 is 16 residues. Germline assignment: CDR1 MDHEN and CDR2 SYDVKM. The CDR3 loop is CASTQALGLSYNEQFF. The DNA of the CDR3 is TGTGCCAGCACCCAGGCCCTAGGACTCTCCTACAATGAGCAGTTCTTC.

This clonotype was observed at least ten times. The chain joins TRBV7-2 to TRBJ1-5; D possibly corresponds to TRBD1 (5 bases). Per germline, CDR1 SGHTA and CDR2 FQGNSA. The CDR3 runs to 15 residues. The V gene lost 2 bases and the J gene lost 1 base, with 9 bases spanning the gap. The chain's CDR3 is CASSLMTASNQPQHF. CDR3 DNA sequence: TGTGCCAGCAGCTTAATGACAGCCAGCAATCAGCCCCAGCATTTT.

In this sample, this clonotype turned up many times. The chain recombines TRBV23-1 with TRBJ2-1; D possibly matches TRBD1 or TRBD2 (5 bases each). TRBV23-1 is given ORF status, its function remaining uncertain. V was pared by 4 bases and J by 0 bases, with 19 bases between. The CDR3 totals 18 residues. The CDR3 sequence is CASSPPMSPGSSYNEQFF. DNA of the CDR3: TGCGCCAGCAGTCCCCCCATGAGTCCAGGGAGCTCCTACAATGAGCAGTTCTTC.

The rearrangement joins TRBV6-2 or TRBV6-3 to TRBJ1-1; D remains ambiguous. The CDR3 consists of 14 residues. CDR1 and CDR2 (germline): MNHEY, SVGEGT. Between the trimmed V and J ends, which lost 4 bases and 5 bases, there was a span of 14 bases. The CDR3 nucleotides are TGTGCCAGCAGTTCCTCCGTGGGTTGGACTGAAGCTTTCTTT. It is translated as CASSSSVGWTEAFF.

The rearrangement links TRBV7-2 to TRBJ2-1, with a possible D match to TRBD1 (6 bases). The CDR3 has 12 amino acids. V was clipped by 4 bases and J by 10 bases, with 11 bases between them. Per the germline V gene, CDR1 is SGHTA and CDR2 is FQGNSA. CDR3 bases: TGTGCCAGCAGCTCCAGGGGCTGGGAGCAGTTCTTC. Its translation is CASSSRGWEQFF.

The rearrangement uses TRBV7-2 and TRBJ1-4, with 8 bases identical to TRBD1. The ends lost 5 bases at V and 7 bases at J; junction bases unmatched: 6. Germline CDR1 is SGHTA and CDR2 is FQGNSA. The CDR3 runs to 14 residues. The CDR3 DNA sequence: TGTGCCAGCAGCGTCGGACAGGGAGGTGAAAAACTGTTTTTT. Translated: CASSVGQGGEKLFF.

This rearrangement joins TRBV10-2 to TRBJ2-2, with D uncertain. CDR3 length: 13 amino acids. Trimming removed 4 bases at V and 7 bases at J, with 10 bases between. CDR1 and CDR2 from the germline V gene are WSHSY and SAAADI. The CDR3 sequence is CASSAAGGGELFF. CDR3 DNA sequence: TGCGCCAGCAGTGCAGCTGGTGGCGGGGAGCTGTTTTTT.

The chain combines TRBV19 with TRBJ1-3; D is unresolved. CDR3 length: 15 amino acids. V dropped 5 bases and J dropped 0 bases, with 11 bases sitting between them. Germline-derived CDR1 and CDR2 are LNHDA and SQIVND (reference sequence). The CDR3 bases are TGTGCCAGTAGTTCTACGGCTTCCTCTGGAAACACCATATATTTT. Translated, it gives CASSSTASSGNTIYF. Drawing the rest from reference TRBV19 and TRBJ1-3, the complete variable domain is DGGITQSPKYLFRKEGQNVTLSCEQNLNHDAMYWYRQDPGQGLRLIYYSQIVNDFQKGDIAEGYSVSREKKESFPLTVTSAQKNPTAFYLCASSSTASSGNTIYFGEGSWLTVV.

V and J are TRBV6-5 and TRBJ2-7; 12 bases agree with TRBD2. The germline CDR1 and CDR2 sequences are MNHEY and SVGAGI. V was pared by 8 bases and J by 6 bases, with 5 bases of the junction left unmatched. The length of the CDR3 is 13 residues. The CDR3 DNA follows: TGTGCCAGCCAGACTAGCGGGAGATTCGAGCAGTACTTC. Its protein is CASQTSGRFEQYF.

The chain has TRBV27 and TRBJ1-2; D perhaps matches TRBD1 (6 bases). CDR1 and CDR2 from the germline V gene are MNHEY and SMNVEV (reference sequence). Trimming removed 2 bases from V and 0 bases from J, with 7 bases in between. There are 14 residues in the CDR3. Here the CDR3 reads CASSLTGTNYGYTF. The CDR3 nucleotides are TGTGCCAGCAGTTTAACAGGGACTAACTATGGCTACACCTTC.

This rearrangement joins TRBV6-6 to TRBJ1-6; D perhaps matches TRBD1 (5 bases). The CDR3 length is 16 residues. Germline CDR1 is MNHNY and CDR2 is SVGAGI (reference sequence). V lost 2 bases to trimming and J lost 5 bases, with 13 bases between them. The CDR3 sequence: CASSYPGTKNNSPLHF. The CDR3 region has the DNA TGTGCCAGCAGTTACCCTGGGACCAAAAATAATTCACCCCTCCACTTT.

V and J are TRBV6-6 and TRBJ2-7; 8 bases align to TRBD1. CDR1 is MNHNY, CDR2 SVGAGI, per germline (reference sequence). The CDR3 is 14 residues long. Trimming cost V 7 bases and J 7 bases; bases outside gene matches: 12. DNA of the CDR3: TGTGCCAGCAACCTCGGGACAGGCCAGGATGAGCAGTACTTC. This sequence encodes CASNLGTGQDEQYF.

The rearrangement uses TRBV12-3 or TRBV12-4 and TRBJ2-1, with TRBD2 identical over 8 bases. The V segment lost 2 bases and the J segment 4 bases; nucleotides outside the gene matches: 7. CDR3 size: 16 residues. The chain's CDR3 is CASSLNIAGPYNEQFF. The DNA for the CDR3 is TGTGCCAGCAGTTTAAACATAGCGGGACCGTACAATGAGCAGTTCTTC.

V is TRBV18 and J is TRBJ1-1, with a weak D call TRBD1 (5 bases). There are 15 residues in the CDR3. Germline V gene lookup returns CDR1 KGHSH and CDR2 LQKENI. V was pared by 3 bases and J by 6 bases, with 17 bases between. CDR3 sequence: CASSPPRDPAAEAFF. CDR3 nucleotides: TGTGCCAGCTCACCCCCAAGGGACCCAGCGGCTGAAGCTTTCTTT.

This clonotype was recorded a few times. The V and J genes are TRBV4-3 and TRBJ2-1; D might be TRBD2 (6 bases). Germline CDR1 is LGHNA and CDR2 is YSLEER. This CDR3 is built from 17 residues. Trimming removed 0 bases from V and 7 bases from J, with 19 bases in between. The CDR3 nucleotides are TGCGCCAGCAGCCAAGATCTAGGGAGTCTAGCGAGTAATGAGCAGTTCTTC. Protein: CASSQDLGSLASNEQFF.

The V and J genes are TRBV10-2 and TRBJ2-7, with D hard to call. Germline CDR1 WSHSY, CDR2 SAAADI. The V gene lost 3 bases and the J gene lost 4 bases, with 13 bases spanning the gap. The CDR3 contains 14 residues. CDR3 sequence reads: CASSDHTRTYEQYV. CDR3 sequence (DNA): TGCGCCAGCAGTGACCACACGCGAACTTACGAGCAGTACGTC.

CDR3 protein: CASSISRGRVTGELFF. The CDR3 DNA reads TGTGCCAGTAGTATATCGAGGGGTCGGGTCACCGGGGAGCTGTTTTTT. The chain has TRBV19 and TRBJ2-2; D is possibly TRBD1 or TRBD2 (5 bases each). CDR1 and CDR2 from the germline V gene are LNHDA and SQIVND (reference sequence). The length of the CDR3 is 16 residues. Trimming removed 2 bases from V and 4 bases from J, with 14 bases in between.

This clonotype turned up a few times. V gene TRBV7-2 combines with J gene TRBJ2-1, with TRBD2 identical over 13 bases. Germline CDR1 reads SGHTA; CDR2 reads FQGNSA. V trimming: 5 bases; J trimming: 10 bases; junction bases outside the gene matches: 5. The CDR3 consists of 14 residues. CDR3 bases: TGTGCCAGCAGCCCAGGACTAGCGGGAGTCGAGCAGTTCTTC. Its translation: CASSPGLAGVEQFF.

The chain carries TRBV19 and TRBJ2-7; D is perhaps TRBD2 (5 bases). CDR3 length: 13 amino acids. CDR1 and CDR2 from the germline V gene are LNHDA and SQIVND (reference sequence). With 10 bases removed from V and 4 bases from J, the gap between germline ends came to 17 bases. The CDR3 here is CATTTDFWYEQYV. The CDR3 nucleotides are TGTGCCACGACTACGGACTTTTGGTACGAGCAGTACGTC.

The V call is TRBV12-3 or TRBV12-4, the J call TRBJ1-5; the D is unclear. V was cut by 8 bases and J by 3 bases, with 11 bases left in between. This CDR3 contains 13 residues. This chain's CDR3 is CASSLLDNQPQHF. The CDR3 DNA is TGTGCCAGCTCCCTCCTGGACAATCAGCCCCAGCATTTT.

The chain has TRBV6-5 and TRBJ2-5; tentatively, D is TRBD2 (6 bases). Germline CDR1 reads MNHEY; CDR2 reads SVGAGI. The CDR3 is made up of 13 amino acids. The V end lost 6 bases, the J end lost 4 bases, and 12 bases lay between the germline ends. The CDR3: CASSWGLRETQYF. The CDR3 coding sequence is TGTGCCAGCAGCTGGGGACTGAGAGAGACCCAGTACTTC.

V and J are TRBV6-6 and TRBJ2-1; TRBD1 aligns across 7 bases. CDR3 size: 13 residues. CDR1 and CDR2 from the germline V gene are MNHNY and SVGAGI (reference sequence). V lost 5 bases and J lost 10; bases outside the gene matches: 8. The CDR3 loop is CASSPRRQGEQFF. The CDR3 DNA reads TGTGCCAGCAGTCCCCGCAGACAGGGAGAGCAGTTCTTC.

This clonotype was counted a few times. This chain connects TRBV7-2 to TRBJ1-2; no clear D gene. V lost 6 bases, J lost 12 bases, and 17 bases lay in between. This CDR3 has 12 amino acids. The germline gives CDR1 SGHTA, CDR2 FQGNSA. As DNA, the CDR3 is TGTGCCAGCAGTCTCCTGTCCCGGTCCCACACCTTC. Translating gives CASSLLSRSHTF.